Each of the 21 T cell receptor beta chains below was sequenced from the same sample in a study of blood T cells in healthy people across ages. The second PCR ran about 7 to 12 cycles with a sample-barcoded 5' primer and J-beta primers. TCRdb redid the calling of the 5' RACE reads with MiXCR, one entry per CDR3 protein. The sample includes about 570,000 distinct CDR3 sequences, about 28% of them seen just once. The sample was also reused in another study, on T cells of mothers and their children.

The sample was blood. These receptors were collected from a boy aged 2 to 10 in good health.

This clonotype was counted only a few times. The chain employs TRBV30 and TRBJ2-5; no reliable D call. The CDR3 has 12 residues. V was shortened by 2 bases and J by 4 bases, with 8 bases between the two germline ends. Germline V gene data show CDR1 as GTSNPN and CDR2 as SVGIG (reference sequence). This chain's CDR3 is CAWSRFLETQYF. The CDR3 DNA sequence: TGTGCCTGGAGTCGATTCCTAGAGACCCAGTACTTC.

On this clonotype itself: At one of its ends the junction is not consistent with the germline gene, which may arise from a read error. CDR3 sequence reads: CASKAVDWFF. The CDR3 bases are TGTGCCAGCAAGGCGGTTGATTGGTTCTTC. The chain employs TRBV27 and TRBJ2-5; D is ambiguous. This CDR3 is 10 amino acids long. The V gene's germline CDR1 is MNHEY and CDR2 SMNVEV (reference sequence).

Many counts were recorded for this clonotype. The chain's CDR3 is CASSSYVTSGQETQYF. As DNA, the CDR3 is TGTGCCAGCAGTTCCTATGTGACTAGCGGACAAGAGACCCAGTACTTC. The chain joins TRBV27 to TRBJ2-5; 9 bases are shared with TRBD2. Germline CDR1 reads MNHEY; CDR2 reads SMNVEV (reference sequence). The CDR3 extends over 16 amino acids. V shed 4 bases and J 2 bases; nucleotides not matched to a gene: 8.

The chain employs TRBV20-1 and TRBJ2-7; TRBD2 is a possible D gene (6 bases). Trimming removed 1 base at V and 0 bases at J, with 19 bases between. Germline V gives CDR1 DFQATT, CDR2 SNEGSKA (reference sequence). This CDR3 contains 17 residues. The CDR3 nucleotides read TGCAGTGCTAGAGGCCTATTCCGGGACTGGTACTCCTACGAGCAGTACTTC. Its protein is CSARGLFRDWYSYEQYF.

The genes are TRBV28 and TRBJ2-4; D is possibly TRBD1 (6 bases). The CDR3 length is 11 residues. Trimming shortened V by 8 bases and J by 8 bases, and 10 bases separated the two germline ends. Germline V gives CDR1 MDHEN, CDR2 SYDVKM. CDR3 sequence (DNA): TGTGCCAGCGGACAGTCTCACATTCAGTACTTC. This translates into CASGQSHIQYF.

The chain uses TRBV29-1 and TRBJ1-1; TRBD1 might be the D (5 bases). Germline-derived CDR1 and CDR2 are SQVTM and ANQGSEA. CDR3 length equals 15 residues. Deletions cut 2 bases from V and 5 bases from J, with 18 bases between. In DNA form, the CDR3 reads TGCAGCGTTGAATTGGCCGGGGGTTTGTATACTGAAGCTTTCTTT. Translating gives CSVELAGGLYTEAFF.

Ten or more counts support this clonotype. This chain joins TRBV6-5 and TRBJ1-3; TRBD1 aligns across 7 bases. This CDR3 contains 16 residues. Germline V lookup: CDR1 MNHEY, CDR2 SVGAGI. The junction had 2 bases not matched to a gene; V was cut back by 0 bases and J by 0 bases. The DNA of the CDR3 is TGTGCCAGCAGTTACTCACAGGGGTTCTCTGGAAACACCATATATTTT. Protein product: CASSYSQGFSGNTIYF.

This clonotype has just a few counts. The gene calls are TRBV20-1 and TRBJ2-7, with 8 positions matching TRBD2. The germline CDR1 and CDR2 sequences are DFQATT and SNEGSKA (reference sequence). Losses at the gene ends were 7 bases for V and 0 bases for J; bases not matched to a gene: 5. CDR3 length: 13 residues. The CDR3 nucleotides read TGCAGTGACCCAGCGGGGGACTCCTACGAGCAGTACTTC. This sequence encodes CSDPAGDSYEQYF.

V usage is TRBV3-1 and J usage is TRBJ1-3; D is unresolved. This CDR3 comprises 17 residues. Trimming cost V 1 base and J 4 bases, with 17 bases left between them. Looked up from germline, CDR1 is LGHDT and CDR2 is YNNKEL (reference sequence). The CDR3: CASSQGLPSLKGNTIYF. CDR3 bases: TGTGCCAGCAGCCAAGGTTTGCCCTCACTGAAGGGAAACACCATATATTTT. The full variable domain, completed using reference TRBV3-1 and TRBJ1-3, is DTAVSQTPKYLVTQMGNDKSIKCEQNLGHDTMYWYKQDSKKFLKIMFSYNNKELIINETVPNRFSPKSPDKAHLNLHINSLELGDSAVYFCASSQGLPSLKGNTIYFGEGSWLTVV.

The V and J genes are TRBV15 and TRBJ2-3; D is undetermined. CDR1 is LNHNV and CDR2 is YYDKDF in the germline V gene (reference sequence). This CDR3 has 13 residues. The V end lost 4 bases, the J end lost 6 bases, and 11 bases lay between the germline ends. The CDR3 is CATSTSRRDTQYF. CDR3 DNA: TGTGCCACCAGCACCTCTAGGCGGGATACGCAGTATTTT.

This chain links TRBV12-3 or TRBV12-4 with TRBJ2-1; TRBD2 is a possible D gene (6 bases). The CDR3 totals 17 residues. Trimming took 4 bases from V and 0 from J, leaving 16 bases between them. This CDR3 is CASSSRRGVLSYNEQFF. The CDR3 coding sequence is TGTGCCAGCAGTTCGAGGCGGGGCGTTCTCTCCTACAATGAGCAGTTCTTC.

This clonotype was detected a few times. V usage is TRBV27 and J usage is TRBJ2-3; 7 bases are shared with TRBD1. V shed 10 bases and J 3 bases; nucleotides not matched to a gene: 16. This CDR3 contains 16 residues. Germline values: CDR1 MNHEY, CDR2 SMNVEV (reference sequence). This chain's CDR3 is CATSTGKGLRTDTQYF. DNA for the CDR3: TGTGCCACCTCGACAGGGAAGGGTTTGCGGACAGATACGCAGTATTTT.

V and J are TRBV29-1 and TRBJ2-3, with unresolved D. V dropped 7 bases and J dropped 0 bases, with 11 bases sitting between them. The CDR3 is made up of 13 amino acids. Germline lookup yields CDR1 SQVTM and CDR2 ANQGSEA. DNA of the CDR3: TGCAGCGCTGTTGGCGGTAGCACAGATACGCAGTATTTT. It translates to CSAVGGSTDTQYF.

The DNA for the CDR3 is TGTGCCAGCAGTTACGGGGACAATATCTTAGAGACCCAGTACTTC. This codes for CASSYGDNILETQYF. The J gene is TRBJ2-5, the V gene TRBV6-5, with D maybe TRBD1 (6 bases). This CDR3 contains 15 residues. From germline, CDR1 is MNHEY and CDR2 SVGAGI. V lost 2 bases to trimming and J lost 4 bases, with 14 bases between them.

This clonotype came up a few times. This chain uses TRBV11-2 with TRBJ1-6; TRBD1 might be the D (5 bases). Trimming took 0 bases from V and 6 from J, leaving 9 bases between them. The CDR3 extends over 15 amino acids. Germline V gene sequence: CDR1 SGHAT, CDR2 FQNNGV. The CDR3 sequence is CASSLESGSNSPLHF. CDR3 nucleotides: TGTGCCAGCAGCTTAGAGTCAGGGTCTAATTCACCCCTCCACTTT.

This clonotype turned up a few times. CDR3 loop: CASKRTSDGSYEQYF. CDR3 DNA sequence: TGTGCCAGCAAAAGGACTAGCGACGGCTCCTACGAGCAGTACTTC. The chain carries TRBV6-1 and TRBJ2-7; 9 positions match TRBD2. The V segment lost 7 bases and the J segment 0 bases; nucleotides outside the gene matches: 7. The CDR3 is made up of 15 amino acids. The germline gives CDR1 MNHNS, CDR2 SASEGT.

The gene calls are TRBV7-9 and TRBJ2-3; 10 bases are a match to TRBD1. V lost 10 bases and J lost 4; bases outside the gene matches: 5. Germline loops: CDR1 SEHNR, CDR2 FQNEAQ (reference sequence). The CDR3 length is 13 residues. For the CDR3, the DNA is TGTGCCACCGGGGACAGGGGCCCAGATACGCAGTATTTT. Its translation: CATGDRGPDTQYF.

This clonotype was counted a few times. The gene calls are TRBV15 and TRBJ2-1; 9 bases match TRBD2. CDR1 LNHNV and CDR2 YYDKDF come from the germline V gene (reference sequence). J gave up 6 bases and V 0 bases, and 6 bases lay outside the gene matches. This CDR3 contains 16 residues. The CDR3 protein is CATSRDSGGSFNEQFF. CDR3 coding DNA: TGTGCCACCAGCAGAGATAGCGGGGGTTCTTTCAATGAGCAGTTCTTC. The variable domain in full, completed from reference TRBV15 and TRBJ2-1, reads DAMVIQNPRYQVTQFGKPVTLSCSQTLNHNVMYWYQQKSSQAPKLLFHYYDKDFNNEADTPDNFQSRRPNTSFCFLDIRSPGLGDTAMYLCATSRDSGGSFNEQFFGPGTRLTVL.

There are a few counts of this clonotype. The genes are TRBV12-3 or TRBV12-4 and TRBJ1-5, with 7 bases fitting TRBD1. With 5 bases clipped from V and 6 bases from J, the junction kept 4 bases outside the gene matches. The CDR3 runs to 13 residues. The CDR3 region has the DNA TGTGCCAGCAGTCCGACAGGGACTCAGCCCCAGCATTTT. Its translation: CASSPTGTQPQHF.

This clonotype showed up just once. The rearrangement joins TRBV29-1 to TRBJ1-2; 7 bases align to TRBD1. This CDR3 has 14 amino acids. Germline V gene lookup returns CDR1 SQVTM and CDR2 ANQGSEA. With V trimmed by 1 base and J by 2 bases, 4 bases remained unmatched. The CDR3 sequence: CSVEGQTGNYGYTF. The CDR3 region has the DNA TGCAGCGTTGAAGGCCAGACAGGGAACTATGGCTACACCTTC. Variable domain in full (rest from reference TRBV29-1 and TRBJ1-2): SAVISQKPSRDICQRGTSLTIQCQVDSQVTMMFWYRQQPGQSLTLIATANQGSEATYESGFVIDKFPISRPNLTFSTLTVSNMSPEDSSIYLCSVEGQTGNYGYTFGSGTRLTVV.

The chain joins TRBV7-3 to TRBJ2-5; 9 nucleotides align to TRBD1. The J call may not be correct, given that the DNA end is closer to TRBJ2-7. The CDR3 consists of 16 residues. Germline V gives CDR1 SGHTA, CDR2 FQGTGA. The CDR3, as DNA: TGTGCCAGCAGCTTAATGGGACAGGGTTCCGGCTACGAGCAGTACTTC. Its protein is CASSLMGQGSGYEQYF.